These 17 T cell receptor beta chains were sequenced from one sample in a study of graft-versus-host responses after intestinal transplantation. TCRdb's table, derived via immunoSEQ multiplex PCR, lists solely in-frame clones and lacks some. The sample lists 100,000 or so clones, about 90% occurring once. These receptors lack a known antigen. Sample: unstimulated CD4+ T cells sorted from spleen or lymph node cells, taken before transplant. The source is a human donor who was the organ donor for an intestinal transplant.

The rearrangement uses TRBV18 and TRBJ1-2, with a tentative D call TRBD1 (5 bases). From germline, CDR1 is KGHSH and CDR2 LQKENI. The V end was cut by 6 bases, the J end by 8 bases, with 16 bases between. CDR3 length: 13 amino acids. The CDR3: CASSGGAGGGYTF. The CDR3 coding sequence is TGTGCCAGCTCGGGAGGGGCAGGAGGAGGCTACACCTTC.

The V gene is TRBV6-1, the J gene TRBJ2-3; 8 positions match TRBD1. Looked up from germline, CDR1 is MNHNS and CDR2 is SASEGT. Trimming took 6 bases from V and 1 from J; bases not matched to a gene: 3. This CDR3 is built from 14 residues. This CDR3 reads CASRLTGGTDTQYF. The CDR3 DNA sequence: TGTGCCAGCAGACTGACAGGGGGCACAGATACGCAGTATTTT.

The chain links TRBV30 to TRBJ2-2; D is uncertain. Trimming stripped 0 bases from V and 4 bases from J, with 12 bases between. The CDR3 is 15 amino acids. Germline values: CDR1 GTSNPN, CDR2 SVGIG (reference sequence). Here the CDR3 DNA reads TGTGCCTGGAGTGTACCCCATAGTTCCACCGGGGAGCTGTTTTTT. Protein: CAWSVPHSSTGELFF.

The V call is TRBV28, the J call TRBJ1-6, with D tentatively TRBD1 (6 bases). Trimming left V 3 bases short and J 9 bases short, with 9 bases between. Germline V gives CDR1 MDHEN, CDR2 SYDVKM. The CDR3 sequence is 13 residues long. The CDR3 loop is CASSFGGRSPLHF. For the CDR3, the DNA is TGTGCCAGCAGTTTCGGGGGGCGTTCACCCCTCCACTTT.

The chain recombines TRBV5-6 with TRBJ1-2, with a weak D call TRBD1 (5 bases). V shed 2 bases and J shed 3 bases, with 11 bases lying between them. The V gene's germline CDR1 is SGHDT and CDR2 YYEEEE. This CDR3 has 14 residues. The CDR3 region is CASSFNRLHYGYTF. The CDR3 DNA is TGTGCCAGCAGCTTCAACAGGTTGCACTATGGCTACACCTTC.

The chain employs TRBV30 and TRBJ2-3, with TRBD2 identical over 13 bases. This CDR3 is built from 16 residues. V lost 4 bases, J lost 1 base, and 5 bases stayed unmatched. Germline assignment: CDR1 GTSNPN and CDR2 SVGIG (reference sequence). The CDR3 bases are TGTGCCTGGACCGCCGGACTAGCGGGGGGCACAGATACGCAGTATTTT. Encoded protein: CAWTAGLAGGTDTQYF.

This chain connects TRBV6-1 to TRBJ1-1; a possible D gene is TRBD1 (5 bases). The length of the CDR3 is 14 residues. Germline CDR1 reads MNHNS; CDR2 reads SASEGT. The ends were cut back, 4 bases at V and 5 bases at J, with 14 bases in the middle. CDR3 nucleotide sequence: TGTGCCAGCAGTGTCCTACAGGTCGAGACTGAAGCTTTCTTT. It codes for CASSVLQVETEAFF.

The genes are TRBV12-2 and TRBJ2-3; the D call TRBD2 from the table was never checked on the DNA. TRBV12-2 counts as a pseudogene. This CDR3 has 20 amino acids. CDR3 nucleotide sequence: TGTGCAAGTCGCTTAGCCTTAGACCCGGGACTAGCCGAGAGCACAGATACGCAGTATTTT. It translates to CASRLALDPGLAESTDTQYF.

The gene calls are TRBV28 and TRBJ2-5; D is undetermined. V lost 7 bases to trimming and J lost 2 bases, with 20 bases between them. CDR1 is MDHEN and CDR2 is SYDVKM in the germline V gene. The CDR3 length is 16 residues. The CDR3 protein is CASKMGYKGRQETQYF. Written as DNA, the CDR3 is TGTGCCAGCAAAATGGGCTACAAGGGCAGACAAGAGACCCAGTACTTC.

The chain has TRBV6-5 and TRBJ1-6, with 9 bases fitting TRBD1. CDR3 length: 16 residues. The J segment lost 10 bases and the V segment lost 3 bases, leaving 10 bases of the junction unmatched. Germline-derived CDR1 and CDR2 are MNHEY and SVGAGI. CDR3 amino acids: CASSYPRGQGWSPLHF. The DNA of the CDR3 is TGTGCCAGCAGTTATCCGCGGGGACAGGGTTGGTCACCCCTCCACTTT.

V is TRBV5-1 and J is TRBJ2-2; perhaps TRBD1 as D (5 bases). This CDR3 contains 15 residues. Germline V gene sequence: CDR1 SGHRS, CDR2 YFSETQ. Trimming left V 0 bases short and J 2 bases short, with 8 bases between. CDR3 region: CASSLGQINTGELFF. Written as DNA, the CDR3 is TGCGCCAGCAGCTTGGGACAGATTAACACCGGGGAGCTGTTTTTT.

The rearrangement joins TRBV2 to TRBJ1-6; no definite D call. Germline V gene data show CDR1 as SNHLY and CDR2 as FYNNEI. Trimming left V 4 bases short and J 5 bases short, with 3 bases between. This CDR3 contains 12 residues. The CDR3 DNA is TGTGCCAGCAGTGGGGATAATTCACCCCTCCACTTT. Translated: CASSGDNSPLHF.

The chain carries TRBV9 and TRBJ1-6; tentative D call: TRBD1 (5 bases). The CDR3 spans 14 residues. Trimming stripped 4 bases from V and 9 bases from J, with 14 bases between. CDR1 is SGDLS, CDR2 YYNGEE, per germline. The CDR3 here is CASSPRRDGSPLHF. The CDR3 bases are TGTGCCAGCAGCCCCCGCAGGGACGGTTCACCCCTCCACTTT.

The chain recombines TRBV29-1 with TRBJ2-1, with 8 bases fitting TRBD1. Germline trimming cut 8 bases from V and 0 bases from J; bases unmatched to any gene: 6. The V gene's germline CDR1 is SQVTM and CDR2 ANQGSEA. This CDR3 has 14 amino acids. The CDR3 here is CSPGTGGSYNEQFF. DNA for the CDR3: TGCAGCCCCGGCACAGGGGGCTCCTACAATGAGCAGTTCTTC.

V gene TRBV18 combines with J gene TRBJ2-3; a possible D gene is TRBD1 (6 bases). With 3 bases removed from V and 0 bases from J, the gap between germline ends came to 10 bases. The CDR3 consists of 15 residues. Germline loops: CDR1 KGHSH, CDR2 LQKENI. CDR3 in amino acids: CASSPDRTSTDTQYF. The CDR3 DNA reads TGTGCCAGCTCACCCGACAGGACGAGCACAGATACGCAGTATTTT.

The chain employs TRBV5-1 and TRBJ2-7, with D perhaps matching TRBD1 (5 bases). This CDR3 is built from 11 residues. V lost 5 bases and J lost 2, with 5 bases in between. CDR1 and CDR2 from the germline V gene are SGHRS and YFSETQ. The CDR3 loop reads CASRDTYEQYF. The DNA for the CDR3 is TGCGCCAGCAGGGACACCTACGAGCAGTACTTC.

The rearrangement uses TRBV4-1 and TRBJ2-7, with unresolved D. The CDR3 is 14 residues long. Germline CDR1 and CDR2: MGHRA and YSYEKL. V lost 3 bases to trimming and J lost 0 bases, with 9 bases between them. The CDR3: CASSHFGDSYEQYF. CDR3 DNA sequence: TGCGCCAGCAGCCATTTTGGAGACTCCTACGAGCAGTACTTC.